The 10 T cell receptor beta chains below all came from one sample that was sequenced in a study of blood T cell repertoires in COVID-19. Clones were sequenced by immunoSEQ multiplex PCR, and TCRdb holds only the in-frame ones, with some missing. This table holds approximately 210,000 clones, roughly 85% found once. Sequenced input: peripheral blood. Receptors originate from a woman in her forties with active or convalescent COVID-19.

This clone has just one count. V gene TRBV7-9 combines with J gene TRBJ1-1, with TRBD1 identical over 7 bases. Trimming removed 5 bases from V and 0 bases from J; junction bases left unmatched: 12. Germline values: CDR1 SEHNR, CDR2 FQNEAQ (reference sequence). The CDR3 extends over 17 amino acids. The CDR3 loop is CASSGRQGTGLNTEAFF. The CDR3 nucleotides read TGTGCCAGCAGCGGTAGACAGGGAACCGGGTTGAACACTGAAGCTTTCTTT.

This chain joins TRBV29-1 and TRBJ1-4; TRBD1 might be the D (5 bases). With 4 bases removed from V and 3 bases from J, the gap between germline ends came to 9 bases. Germline assignment: CDR1 SQVTM and CDR2 ANQGSEA. CDR3 length: 13 amino acids. CDR3 amino acids: CSVAGGANEKLFF. The CDR3 coding sequence is TGCAGCGTTGCCGGGGGGGCTAATGAAAAACTGTTTTTT. Complete variable domain (other parts from reference TRBV29-1 and TRBJ1-4): SAVISQKPSRDICQRGTSLTIQCQVDSQVTMMFWYRQQPGQSLTLIATANQGSEATYESGFVIDKFPISRPNLTFSTLTVSNMSPEDSSIYLCSVAGGANEKLFFGSGTQLSVL.

V usage is TRBV30 and J usage is TRBJ1-5, with a weak D call TRBD1 (6 bases). The CDR3 runs to 14 residues. Trimming stripped 2 bases from V and 7 bases from J, with 15 bases between. Germline V gives CDR1 GTSNPN, CDR2 SVGIG (reference sequence). The DNA for the CDR3 is TGTGCCTGGAGTCTCCCCCGACAGGACCAGCCCCAGCATTTT. Translation gives CAWSLPRQDQPQHF.

This sequence joins TRBV20-1 and TRBJ2-1; D is uncertain. Trimming shortened V by 2 bases and J by 5 bases, and 4 bases separated the two germline ends. Per germline, CDR1 DFQATT and CDR2 SNEGSKA (reference sequence). This CDR3 is 11 amino acids long. For the CDR3, the DNA is TGCAGTGCTAGACTAGACAATGAGCAGTTCTTC. This sequence encodes CSARLDNEQFF.

The V gene is TRBV19, the J gene TRBJ2-7; 13 nucleotides align to TRBD2. The CDR3 length is 17 residues. The V gene's germline CDR1 is LNHDA and CDR2 SQIVND (reference sequence). V lost 4 bases to trimming and J lost 4 bases; unmatched junction nucleotides: 10. This chain's CDR3 is CASSTGRRTSGRYEQYF. The CDR3 DNA is TGTGCCAGTAGTACGGGTCGAAGGACTAGCGGGAGATACGAGCAGTACTTC.

J is TRBJ2-7 and V is TRBV10-1; TRBD1 is a possible D gene (6 bases). CDR1 and CDR2 (germline): WNHNN, SYGVQD (reference sequence). The V gene lost 0 bases and the J gene lost 4 bases, with 13 bases spanning the gap. The CDR3 sequence is 15 residues long. CDR3 amino acids: CASSESAGVVYEQYF. DNA for the CDR3: TGCGCCAGCAGTGAGTCGGCAGGGGTCGTTTACGAGCAGTACTTC.

This chain links TRBV5-4 with TRBJ1-6; 11 positions match TRBD1. Germline-derived CDR1 and CDR2 are SGHNT and YYREEE (reference sequence). V was clipped by 4 bases and J by 6 bases; unmatched bases: 6. The CDR3 is 16 residues long. This CDR3 is CASSGGQGVFNSPLHF. The CDR3 bases are TGTGCCAGCAGCGGGGGACAGGGGGTTTTTAATTCACCCCTCCACTTT.

As for this clone: Other nucleotide sequences from this sample produce the same CDR3. This chain uses TRBV28 with TRBJ2-1, with TRBD2 identical over 11 bases. V trimming: 6 bases; J trimming: 2 bases; junction bases outside the gene matches: 6. This CDR3 region has 16 residues. Germline V lookup: CDR1 MDHEN, CDR2 SYDVKM. The CDR3 sequence is CASSLLAGGPYNEQFF. As DNA, the CDR3 is TGTGCCAGCAGCCTCTTAGCGGGGGGGCCCTACAATGAGCAGTTCTTC.

The chain carries TRBV11-3 and TRBJ1-1; D unclear. This CDR3 has 15 residues. In germline, CDR1 is SGHNT, CDR2 YENEEA. The ends were cut back, 4 bases at V and 1 base at J, with 13 bases in the middle. DNA for the CDR3: TGTGCCAGCAGCTGGGGAGAGGGAGAGAACACTGAAGCTTTCTTT. Translated: CASSWGEGENTEAFF.

The chain recombines TRBV9 with TRBJ2-7; D may be TRBD2 (5 bases). Germline assignment: CDR1 SGDLS and CDR2 YYNGEE. The CDR3 sequence is 18 residues long. V lost 1 base and J lost 6, with 26 bases in between. CDR3 bases: TGTGCCAGCAGCGTATACCCGGTCGACCGGGATGGAAATTTCGAGCAGTACTTC. Translated, it gives CASSVYPVDRDGNFEQYF.